This passage covers 14 T cell receptor beta chains from one sample sequenced in a study of T cell responses to AZD1222 COVID-19 vaccine. Using immunoSEQ multiplex PCR, the repertoire was profiled, and TCRdb retains in-frame clones only, with some absent. Here the sample spans 100,000 or so clones, approximately 92% being singletons. The sample in question was peripheral blood, obtained 28 days after the second AZD1222 dose. The receptors derive from an adult who received the AZD1222 COVID-19 vaccine.

The chain links TRBV28 to TRBJ2-1; 9 nucleotides agree with TRBD2. Germline lookup yields CDR1 MDHEN and CDR2 SYDVKM. V shed 1 base, J shed 9 bases, and the junction held 7 bases outside the gene matches. This CDR3 region has 15 residues. The CDR3 here is CASSLYASGTVEQFF. CDR3 DNA sequence: TGTGCCAGCAGTTTATATGCTAGCGGGACGGTTGAGCAGTTCTTC.

The gene calls are TRBV4-2 and TRBJ1-2; 10 nucleotides agree with TRBD1. Germline trimming cut 4 bases from V and 8 bases from J; bases unmatched to any gene: 13. Germline V gene lookup returns CDR1 LGHNA and CDR2 YNFKEQ. There are 16 residues in the CDR3. The CDR3 loop reads CASSPLDRGRSNGYTF. CDR3 nucleotide sequence: TGTGCCAGCAGCCCCCTCGACAGGGGGCGAAGTAACGGCTACACCTTC.

This chain connects TRBV27 to TRBJ1-3, with D hard to call. The V gene lost 8 bases and the J gene lost 2 bases, with 10 bases spanning the gap. Per germline, CDR1 MNHEY and CDR2 SMNVEV (reference sequence). The CDR3 runs 13 residues. Here the CDR3 reads CASGREPGNTIYF. In DNA form, the CDR3 reads TGTGCCAGCGGGAGGGAGCCTGGAAACACCATATATTTT.

The rearrangement uses TRBV5-1 and TRBJ2-7, with D tentatively TRBD2 (5 bases). The germline gives CDR1 SGHRS, CDR2 YFSETQ. The length of the CDR3 is 15 residues. V lost 3 bases and J lost 2, with 15 bases in between. CDR3 DNA: TGCGCCAGCAGCTGGGGATCAGCGGATACCTACGAGCAGTACTTC. Translating gives CASSWGSADTYEQYF.

The gene calls are TRBV15 and TRBJ2-1, with 8 bases matching TRBD1. There are 19 residues in the CDR3. Germline assignment: CDR1 LNHNV and CDR2 YYDKDF (reference sequence). The V and J ends lost 6 bases and 3 bases, in that order; junction bases with no gene match: 19. CDR3 loop: CATRGGTAPGQALYNEQFF. The CDR3 DNA reads TGTGCCACCAGAGGGGGTACGGCGCCGGGACAGGCGCTCTACAATGAGCAGTTCTTC.

The rearrangement links TRBV5-1 to TRBJ2-3; TRBD1 aligns across 7 bases. The V gene's germline CDR1 is SGHRS and CDR2 YFSETQ. With 4 bases clipped from V and 2 bases from J, the junction kept 7 bases outside the gene matches. The CDR3 extends over 15 amino acids. CDR3 protein: CASSPMGQYTDTQYF. The DNA of the CDR3 is TGCGCCAGCAGCCCAATGGGACAGTACACAGATACGCAGTATTTT.

The rearrangement uses TRBV7-9 and TRBJ2-7; tentatively, D is TRBD1 or TRBD2 (6 bases each). The CDR3 contains 14 residues. The V gene's germline CDR1 is SEHNR and CDR2 FQNEAQ (reference sequence). V was trimmed by 3 bases and J by 7 bases, leaving 16 bases between them. The CDR3 spells CASSLRDNTREQYF. The DNA for the CDR3 is TGTGCCAGCAGCTTGCGGGACAATACACGGGAGCAGTACTTC.

The chain has TRBV19 and TRBJ2-1; D is ambiguous. There are 13 residues in the CDR3. Trimming stripped 6 bases from V and 2 bases from J, with 8 bases between. CDR1 and CDR2 (germline): LNHDA, SQIVND (reference sequence). The CDR3 here is CASSYAAYNEQFF. For the CDR3, the DNA is TGTGCCAGTAGCTACGCGGCCTACAATGAGCAGTTCTTC.

The chain has TRBV20-1 and TRBJ2-3; TRBD2 might be the D (6 bases). V was clipped by 5 bases and J by 5 bases, with 14 bases between them. Germline V gene lookup returns CDR1 DFQATT and CDR2 SNEGSKA (reference sequence). The CDR3 has 13 amino acids. CDR3 nucleotide sequence: TGCAGTGCTGGTGACTCGCGGGAAGATACGCAGTATTTT. Translating it yields CSAGDSREDTQYF.

The V and J genes are TRBV20-1 and TRBJ2-7; D not resolved. This CDR3 spans 12 amino acids. Trimming stripped 3 bases from V and 2 bases from J, with 8 bases between. CDR1 DFQATT and CDR2 SNEGSKA come from the germline V gene (reference sequence). CDR3 in amino acids: CSASAAPYEQYF. The CDR3 bases are TGCAGTGCTAGTGCGGCCCCCTACGAGCAGTACTTC.

This clone came up once. The chain uses TRBV11-2 and TRBJ1-5, with TRBD1 matching 7 bases. CDR3 size: 15 residues. Germline CDR1 and CDR2: SGHAT and FQNNGV. After removal of 6 bases from V and 11 bases from J, the junction contained 16 bases not matched to a gene. In DNA form, the CDR3 reads TGTGCCAGCAGTCCCGACAGGGCCCTTCCCCGGGCCCAGCATTTT. Protein product: CASSPDRALPRAQHF.

This chain links TRBV27 with TRBJ2-3; D could derive from TRBD1 or TRBD2 (5 bases each). Germline CDR1 reads MNHEY; CDR2 reads SMNVEV (reference sequence). The germline V and J ends were trimmed by 7 bases and 3 bases, with 11 bases remaining between them. The CDR3 length is 13 residues. The CDR3 bases are TGTGCCAGCACCGGGGCAAGGACAGATACGCAGTATTTT. Protein sequence: CASTGARTDTQYF.

J is TRBJ2-7 and V is TRBV5-6, with 9 nucleotides matching TRBD2. The J segment lost 7 bases and the V segment lost 2 bases, leaving 16 bases of the junction unmatched. The length of the CDR3 is 17 residues. CDR1 and CDR2 from the germline V gene are SGHDT and YYEEEE. This chain's CDR3 is CASSFLPFRGGAGEQYF. As DNA, the CDR3 is TGTGCCAGCAGCTTCCTACCCTTCCGCGGGGGGGCGGGAGAGCAGTACTTC.

The rearrangement links TRBV3-1 (or the pseudogene TRBV3-2) to TRBJ2-1; 9 bases are a match to TRBD2. Unmatched junction bases numbered 22, after V lost 0 bases and J lost 10 bases. The CDR3 runs 20 residues. Germline V CDR1 and CDR2: LGHDT, YNNKEL (reference sequence). The DNA for the CDR3 is TGTGCCAGCAGCCAAGATGCGGGAGGGGAGTCTCCCCCCTCTAGCGACGAGCAGTTCTTC. This codes for CASSQDAGGESPPSSDEQFF.